The clone carrying this T cell receptor beta chain was seen a handful of times. The data belong to a study of blood T cell repertoires in COVID-19. At the level of the study: Acute and convalescent COVID-19 specimens originated in the United States, Italy and Spain. T cells, B-cell-depleted T cells, or PBMCs supplied cDNA or gDNA.

Sequenced by immunoSEQ multiplex PCR; TCRdb stores in-frame clones only, minus some. The table lists roughly 360,000 clones, roughly four fifths of them singletons, with approximately 4.7% in the top ten. Cohorts were assigned according to the clinical history that participants reported. The TCR sequence derives from a woman aged 45-60 years who had recovered from COVID-19. The sample comprised PBMCs or T cells enriched from blood (not recorded which).

The CDR3: CAISDLTGQETQYF. The CDR3 DNA reads TGTGCCATCAGTGATTTAACAGGCCAAGAGACCCAGTACTTC. V gene TRBV10-3 combines with J gene TRBJ2-5; D possibly corresponds to TRBD1 (5 bases). The germline V and J ends were trimmed by 3 bases and 1 base, with 9 bases remaining between them. Germline values: CDR1 ENHRY, CDR2 SYGVKD. This CDR3 contains 14 residues.